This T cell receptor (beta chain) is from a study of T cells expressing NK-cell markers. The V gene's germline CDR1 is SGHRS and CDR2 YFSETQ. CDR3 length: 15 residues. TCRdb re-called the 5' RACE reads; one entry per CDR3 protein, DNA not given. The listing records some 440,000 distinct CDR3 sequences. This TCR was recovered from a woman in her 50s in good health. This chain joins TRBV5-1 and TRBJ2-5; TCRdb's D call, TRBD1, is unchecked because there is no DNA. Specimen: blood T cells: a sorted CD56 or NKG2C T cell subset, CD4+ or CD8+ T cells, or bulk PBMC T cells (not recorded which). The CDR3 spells CASSLGGIHQETQYF.